This TCR beta chain was recorded in a study of CD4 T cells in relation to SARS-CoV-2 and coronaviruses. Study overall: ViraFEST: approximately ten-day antigen culture of PBMCs, then TCR beta CDR3 sequencing. The negative reference was HIV-1 Nef peptide pool or peptide-free culture.

Clones were read by immunoSEQ multiplex PCR, and TCRdb kept only the in-frame ones, dropping some. The table includes approximately 20,000 clones, 60% to 85% detected once. Before the COVID-19 pandemic, during about 2011-2019, CD4+ T cells were taken from unexposed donors. After around nine days of culture, CD4+ T cells were isolated. A word on this clone: Its matching antigen is unknown.

The CDR3 extends over 15 amino acids. V lost 3 bases to trimming and J lost 5 bases, with 17 bases between them. Germline values: CDR1 SGDLS, CDR2 YYNGEE. Broader study findings: Around 60% of donors had memory CD4+ clonotypes crossrecognizing SARS-CoV-2 and common cold coronavirus spike. SARS-CoV-2-driven expansion was significantly weaker in crossreactive than monoreactive clones.

Sequenced: CD4+ T cells from PBMCs, cultured in vitro. The rearrangement uses TRBV9 and TRBJ1-1; a possible D gene is TRBD1 (5 bases). The source is a human donor in good health. For the CDR3, the DNA is TGTGCCAGCAGCGCGGGGGGAACACGGGGGACTGAAGCTTTCTTT. This sequence encodes CASSAGGTRGTEAFF.